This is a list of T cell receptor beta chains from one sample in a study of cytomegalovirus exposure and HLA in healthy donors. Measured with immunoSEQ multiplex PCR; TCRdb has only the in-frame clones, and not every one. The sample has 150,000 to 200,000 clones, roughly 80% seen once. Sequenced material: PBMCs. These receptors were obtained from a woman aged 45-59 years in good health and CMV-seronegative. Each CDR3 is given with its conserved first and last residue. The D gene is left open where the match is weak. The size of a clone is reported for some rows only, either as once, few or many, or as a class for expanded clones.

DNA: TGTGCCAGCAGCACTCGACAGGGGGGGATTCAGCCCCAGCATTTT
CDR3: CASSTRQGGIQPQHF
V: TRBV7-2
D: TRBD1
J: TRBJ1-5
size: -

DNA: TGTGCCGGTGAGGGTAGCGGGAGCTACGAGCAGTACTTC
CDR3: CAGEGSGSYEQYF
V: TRBV2
D: TRBD2
J: TRBJ2-7
size: few

DNA: TGCGCCAGCAGCTTGGGGGGTGCAGGGAATCAGCCCCAGCATTTT
CDR3: CASSLGGAGNQPQHF
V: TRBV5-1
D: -
J: TRBJ1-5
size: once

DNA: TGTGCCAGCTCACCATCCAGGGATGAAGCTTTCTTT
CDR3: CASSPSRDEAFF
V: TRBV18
D: -
J: TRBJ1-1
size: -

DNA: TGTGCCAGTAGTATAGACGGGGGCACCGGGGAGCTGTTTTTT
CDR3: CASSIDGGTGELFF
V: TRBV19
D: -
J: TRBJ2-2
size: -

DNA: TGTGCCAGCAGCTTGGGAGGGGGGTATGGAAACACCATATATTTT
CDR3: CASSLGGGYGNTIYF
V: TRBV7-2
D: -
J: TRBJ1-3
size: -

DNA: TGTGCCAGTAGTATGCGAGGGACAGGGGTCTACGAGCAGTACTTC
CDR3: CASSMRGTGVYEQYF
V: TRBV19
D: TRBD1
J: TRBJ2-7
size: -

DNA: TGCGCCAGCAGCCAAGAACGAGGGAATCAGCCCCAGCATTTT
CDR3: CASSQERGNQPQHF
V: TRBV4-3
D: -
J: TRBJ1-5
size: few

DNA: TGCGCCAGCAGCTTGGAGGGACAGCCGAATGAAAAACTGTTTTTT
CDR3: CASSLEGQPNEKLFF
V: TRBV5-1
D: TRBD1
J: TRBJ1-4
size: -

DNA: TGTGCCAGCAGGCCGGGAGGGGCTTCCTATGGCTACACCTTC
CDR3: CASRPGGASYGYTF
V: TRBV28
D: -
J: TRBJ1-2
size: -

DNA: TGTGCCATCAGTGCGCGAGGGACAGCTCAAGAGACCCAGTACTTC
CDR3: CAISARGTAQETQYF
V: TRBV10-3
D: TRBD1
J: TRBJ2-5
size: once

DNA: TGTGCCAGCAGCTTAGCGACAGGGAAGGGCAATCAGCCCCAGCATTTT
CDR3: CASSLATGKGNQPQHF
V: TRBV7-2
D: TRBD1
J: TRBJ1-5
size: once

DNA: TGTGCCTCTCGAACAGGGGGCGAGGGGTATCAGCCCCAGCATTTT
CDR3: CASRTGGEGYQPQHF
V: TRBV19
D: TRBD1
J: TRBJ1-5
size: -

DNA: TGCGCCAGCAGCCGGACGGACAGGGGGTATGAAAAACTGTTTTTT
CDR3: CASSRTDRGYEKLFF
V: TRBV4-1
D: TRBD1
J: TRBJ1-4
size: few

DNA: TGTGCCAGCAGCTTAGGCCCAGGGGTGGAGACCCAGTACTTC
CDR3: CASSLGPGVETQYF
V: TRBV7-2
D: -
J: TRBJ2-5
size: -

DNA: TGTGCCAGCAGCTTATACCGGGTCTACGAGCAGTACTTC
CDR3: CASSLYRVYEQYF
V: TRBV13
D: -
J: TRBJ2-7
size: -

DNA: TGTGCCAGCAGCCCCGGGACTGTCTATGGCTACACCTTC
CDR3: CASSPGTVYGYTF
V: TRBV11-2
D: -
J: TRBJ1-2
size: once

DNA: TGTGCCAGCTCATCCGGGACAGGGGCCGAGCAGTACTTC
CDR3: CASSSGTGAEQYF
V: TRBV18
D: TRBD1
J: TRBJ2-7
size: -

DNA: TGTGCCAGCGGCACAGCCTACGAGCAGTACTTC
CDR3: CASGTAYEQYF
V: TRBV6-5
D: -
J: TRBJ2-7
size: few

DNA: TGTGCCAGCAGCTTGGTTGGTCGGGGAAGTGAGCAGTTCTTC
CDR3: CASSLVGRGSEQFF
V: TRBV5-6
D: -
J: TRBJ2-1
size: few

DNA: TGTGCCAGCAGTTGGACTAGCGGGAGGGCCCTCAATGAGCAGTTCTTC
CDR3: CASSWTSGRALNEQFF
V: TRBV28
D: TRBD2
J: TRBJ2-1
size: -

DNA: TGTGCCAGCAGCTTAGGGCCAGGGCATGAGCAGTTCTTC
CDR3: CASSLGPGHEQFF
V: TRBV7-9
D: -
J: TRBJ2-1
size: -

DNA: TGTGCCAGCAGCTTAAACCAGGGAAGGGGCTATGGCTACACCTTC
CDR3: CASSLNQGRGYGYTF
V: TRBV11-2
D: -
J: TRBJ1-2
size: -

DNA: TGCGCCAGCAGCCAAGGAAGTGGGCAGGGGGCTGGAAACACCATATATTTT
CDR3: CASSQGSGQGAGNTIYF
V: TRBV4-3
D: TRBD1
J: TRBJ1-3
size: -

DNA: TGTGCCAGCAGTTACCGGACTGAGAATCAGCCCCAGCATTTT
CDR3: CASSYRTENQPQHF
V: TRBV6-6
D: -
J: TRBJ1-5
size: few

DNA: TGTGCCAGCAGCGCGGCCGGGACAAAAGGATCCGGGGAGCTGTTTTTT
CDR3: CASSAAGTKGSGELFF
V: TRBV7-3
D: -
J: TRBJ2-2
size: once

DNA: TGCGCCAGCAGCCAAGCCCCGGGACAGCGCTATGGCTACACCTTC
CDR3: CASSQAPGQRYGYTF
V: TRBV4-3
D: TRBD1
J: TRBJ1-2
size: -

DNA: TGTGCCAGCCTAGAGACAGAAAAGAACACTGAAGCTTTCTTT
CDR3: CASLETEKNTEAFF
V: TRBV19
D: -
J: TRBJ1-1
size: -

DNA: TGTGCCAGCAGCGCTAGCGGGCCGACCTACAATGAGCAGTTCTTC
CDR3: CASSASGPTYNEQFF
V: TRBV9
D: TRBD2
J: TRBJ2-1
size: -